The 4 T cell receptor delta chains below come from one sample, sequenced in a study of delta chain sequences of gamma delta T cells. TCRdb re-called the 5' RACE reads using CATT. The repertoire holds approximately 710 delta-chain clones, more than 9% seen once, with about 73% in the top ten. The sample taken for sequencing was either unsorted cells or a sorted T cell fraction (not recorded which). These receptors were collected from a human donor in good health.

This clone came up a few times. The protein given by TCRdb reflects a much larger clone and differs at residue 7 from this DNA's translation, likely from a read error; the protein shown is the DNA's translation. The CDR3 spells CALGESSETGGYARILTAQLFF. CDR3 nucleotide sequence: TGTGCTCTTGGGGAATCTTCGGAAACTGGGGGATACGCTCGGATTTTGACAGCACAACTCTTCTTT. This chain joins TRDV1 and TRDJ2, with TRDD3 matching over 13 bases. This CDR3 has 22 residues. The V gene's germline CDR1 is TSWWSYY and CDR2 QGS. With 2 bases clipped from V and 1 base from J, the junction kept 16 bases outside the gene matches.

This chain connects TRDV2 to TRDJ1, with D possibly TRDD3 on 5 matching bases. Germline V gene data show CDR1 as GEAIGNYY and CDR2 as EKD. The CDR3 consists of 16 residues. The V end lost 3 bases, the J end lost 0 bases, and 16 bases lay between the germline ends. In DNA, the CDR3 is TGTGCCTGTGACGTTGTCGGGGGCTTAAACACCGATAAACTCATCTTT. Translation gives CACDVVGGLNTDKLIF.

Regarding this clone: This DNA's translation differs at residue 16 from TCRdb's protein, which comes from a much larger clone; a read error is likely, and the protein shown is translated from the DNA. The chain recombines TRDV1 with TRDJ1, with 9 bases aligning to TRDD3. V gave up 2 bases and J gave up 4 bases; unmatched junction bases: 23. Germline V gene sequence: CDR1 TSWWSYY, CDR2 QGS. The CDR3 loop spans 21 amino acids. CDR3 amino acids: CALGEGPLPLTHWGTFDKLIF. CDR3 sequence (DNA): TGTGCTCTTGGGGAAGGCCCTCTACCGCTAACACACTGGGGGACGTTCGATAAACTCATCTTT.

Ten or more counts support this clone. The protein TCRdb lists belongs to a much larger clone and differs from this DNA's translation at residue 5, which points to a read error; the protein shown is made from the DNA. V is TRDV1 and J is TRDJ1, with 8 positions matching TRDD3. Trimming took 3 bases from V and 0 from J; bases not matched to a gene: 18. Germline loops: CDR1 TSWWSYY, CDR2 QGS. The CDR3 length is 20 residues. The CDR3 DNA follows: TGTGCTCTTGGGGACTTCGGAAAGAACTGGGGGGTGACCTACACCGATAAACTCATCTTT. It specifies CALGDFGKNWGVTYTDKLIF.